The rows below give T cell receptor beta chains drawn from one sample of a study of CD8+ T cells in alopecia areata. The method was immunoSEQ multiplex PCR; TCRdb's version includes in-frame clones alone and lacks a portion of them. Seen here are fewer than 100,000 clones, about 40% observed once, and the top ten hold about 0.79%. Sequencing input: CD4+ T cells sorted from blood. The source of these receptors is a human donor with alopecia areata. The CDR3 runs from the conserved cysteine through the conserved F or W. Each record gives: J gene, D gene, V gene, CDR3 protein. A D gene is named only where the DNA matches it firmly.

J gene: TRBJ2-7; D gene: -; V gene: TRBV6-5; CDR3 protein: CASSYSRGAQGEQYF
J gene: TRBJ2-5; D gene: -; V gene: TRBV5-6; CDR3 protein: CASTHGSKETQYF
J gene: TRBJ2-1; D gene: -; V gene: TRBV5-6; CDR3 protein: CASSLVGAGSYNEQFF
J gene: TRBJ2-3; D gene: -; V gene: TRBV7-9; CDR3 protein: CASSFSGGFTDTQYF
J gene: TRBJ2-1; D gene: -; V gene: TRBV30; CDR3 protein: CAWSRQGNEQFF
J gene: TRBJ2-2; D gene: -; V gene: TRBV29-1; CDR3 protein: CSVGGRHSANTGELFF
J gene: TRBJ2-3; D gene: -; V gene: TRBV5-1; CDR3 protein: CASSARLAGSTDTQYF
J gene: TRBJ2-5; D gene: -; V gene: TRBV29-1; CDR3 protein: CSVDGVQETQYF
J gene: TRBJ1-2; D gene: TRBD1; V gene: TRBV30; CDR3 protein: CAWSPDRENYGYTF
J gene: TRBJ1-5; D gene: TRBD1; V gene: TRBV29-1; CDR3 protein: CSVWDRVHRNQPQHF
J gene: TRBJ2-3; D gene: -; V gene: TRBV14; CDR3 protein: CASSQEVSAQYF
J gene: TRBJ2-1; D gene: -; V gene: TRBV28; CDR3 protein: CASSNPTNEQFF
J gene: TRBJ2-3; D gene: TRBD1; V gene: TRBV29-1; CDR3 protein: CSVDSPGGDTQYF
J gene: TRBJ2-5; D gene: -; V gene: TRBV7-8; CDR3 protein: CASSLGGPVQETQYF
J gene: TRBJ1-1; D gene: -; V gene: TRBV27; CDR3 protein: CASSTDSSTEAFF
J gene: TRBJ2-7; D gene: -; V gene: TRBV14; CDR3 protein: CASSQDAGPYEQYF
J gene: TRBJ2-1; D gene: -; V gene: TRBV13; CDR3 protein: CASSLGYEQFF
J gene: TRBJ2-1; D gene: -; V gene: TRBV9; CDR3 protein: CASSVSEWGASSYNEQFF
J gene: TRBJ2-5; D gene: TRBD2; V gene: TRBV7-2; CDR3 protein: CASSLVGTSGSETQYF
J gene: TRBJ2-3; D gene: -; V gene: TRBV29-1; CDR3 protein: CSVRRKLTDTQYF
J gene: TRBJ2-7; D gene: -; V gene: TRBV6-6; CDR3 protein: CAIRPEGRYEQYF
J gene: TRBJ2-1; D gene: -; V gene: TRBV6-5; CDR3 protein: CASSRVTDEQFF
J gene: TRBJ2-7; D gene: TRBD1; V gene: TRBV29-1; CDR3 protein: CSVRGRQGSYEQYF
J gene: TRBJ2-7; D gene: TRBD1; V gene: TRBV29-1; CDR3 protein: CSVEETGDEQYF
J gene: TRBJ2-7; D gene: -; V gene: TRBV9; CDR3 protein: CASSVGPDTYYEQYF
J gene: TRBJ1-2; D gene: -; V gene: TRBV27; CDR3 protein: CASSLWGREGGYTF
J gene: TRBJ2-5; D gene: -; V gene: TRBV6-5; CDR3 protein: CASSYSTSGETQYF
J gene: TRBJ2-4; D gene: -; V gene: TRBV19; CDR3 protein: CASSPGPKLAKNIQYF
J gene: TRBJ2-2; D gene: -; V gene: TRBV5-1; CDR3 protein: CASSLGQVELFF
J gene: TRBJ2-7; D gene: -; V gene: TRBV7-2; CDR3 protein: CASSLGGTYEQYF
J gene: TRBJ2-2; D gene: -; V gene: TRBV5-1; CDR3 protein: CASSVVIENTGELFF
J gene: TRBJ1-2; D gene: -; V gene: TRBV7-9; CDR3 protein: CASSFHDGVYGYTF
J gene: TRBJ2-1; D gene: TRBD2; V gene: TRBV28; CDR3 protein: CASSLWTSGDNEQFF
J gene: TRBJ2-7; D gene: -; V gene: TRBV7-2; CDR3 protein: CASSLAQVGREQYF
J gene: TRBJ2-1; D gene: TRBD2; V gene: TRBV29-1; CDR3 protein: CSVYSGLAFSEQFF
J gene: TRBJ2-7; D gene: TRBD2; V gene: TRBV30; CDR3 protein: CAWTDGLADAYEQYF
J gene: TRBJ2-1; D gene: TRBD2; V gene: TRBV29-1; CDR3 protein: CSVVSWTSAYNEQFF
J gene: TRBJ2-3; D gene: TRBD2; V gene: TRBV5-6; CDR3 protein: CASSFSSGSGDTQYF
J gene: TRBJ1-1; D gene: -; V gene: TRBV9; CDR3 protein: CASSVVNSPNTEAFF
J gene: TRBJ2-7; D gene: -; V gene: TRBV2; CDR3 protein: CASSVSYEQYF
J gene: TRBJ2-7; D gene: -; V gene: TRBV29-1; CDR3 protein: CSVLGSGESYEQYF
J gene: TRBJ2-2; D gene: -; V gene: TRBV30; CDR3 protein: CAWSLPRTATNTGELFF
J gene: TRBJ1-1; D gene: -; V gene: TRBV29-1; CDR3 protein: CSVGGRGYLNTEAFF
J gene: TRBJ1-2; D gene: -; V gene: TRBV12-5; CDR3 protein: CASGEQGRGYTF